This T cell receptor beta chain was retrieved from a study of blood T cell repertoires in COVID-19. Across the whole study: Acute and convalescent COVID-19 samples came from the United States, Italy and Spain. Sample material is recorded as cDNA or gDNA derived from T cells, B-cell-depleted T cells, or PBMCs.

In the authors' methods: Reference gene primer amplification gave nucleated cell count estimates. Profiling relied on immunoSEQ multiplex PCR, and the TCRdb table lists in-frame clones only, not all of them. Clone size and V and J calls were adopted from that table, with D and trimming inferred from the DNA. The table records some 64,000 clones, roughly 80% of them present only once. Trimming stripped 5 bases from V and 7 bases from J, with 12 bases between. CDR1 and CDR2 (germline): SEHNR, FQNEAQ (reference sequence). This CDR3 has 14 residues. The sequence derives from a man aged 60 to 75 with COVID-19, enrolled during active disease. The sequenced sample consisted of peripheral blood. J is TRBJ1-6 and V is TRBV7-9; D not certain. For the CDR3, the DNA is TGTGCCAGCAGCCCCATCCTACAGAATTCACCCCTCCACTTT. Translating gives CASSPILQNSPLHF. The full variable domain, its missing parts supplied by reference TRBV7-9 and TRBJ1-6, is DTGVSQNPRHKITKRGQNVTFRCDPISEHNRLYWYRQTLGQGPEFLTYFQNEAQLEKSRLLSDRFSAERPKGSFSTLEIQRTEQGDSAMYLCASSPILQNSPLHFGNGTRLTVT.